This TCR beta chain comes out of a study of glioma-infiltrating T cells after dendritic cell vaccination. Overall study: Samples are from glioblastoma patients in Phase I and II dendritic cell vaccine trials. Autologous tumor lysate was loaded overnight onto monocyte-derived dendritic cells grown about seven days with IL-4 and GM-CSF.

Blood PBMC samples: pre-vaccination, two weeks post third vaccination, and at tumor progression. Sequencing used immunoSEQ multiplex PCR; TCRdb keeps in-frame clones, though not all of them. This sample yields around 96,000 clones, of which approximately 81% are seen a single time; 6% belongs to the top ten. The TCR comes from a human donor with glioblastoma. Sequencing used blood, obtained before dendritic cell vaccination.

CDR3 residues: CASSLVQGAGDTQYF. The CDR3 DNA reads TGTGCCAGCAGTTTGGTCCAGGGGGCTGGAGATACGCAGTATTTT. This chain links TRBV28 with TRBJ2-3, with TRBD1 matching over 8 bases. The CDR3 loop spans 15 amino acids. Germline lookup yields CDR1 MDHEN and CDR2 SYDVKM. J lost 5 bases, V lost 3 bases, and 7 bases had no gene match.